The clone carrying this TCR beta chain was counted at least ten times. As yet, its antigen is unknown. The source of the sample is a study of response to subunit inactivated influenza vaccine. Study observations and caveats: That few new T cells are recruited by each seasonal influenza vaccination was the authors' suggestion.

TCRdb fed the RT-PCR reads into MiXCR, producing one record per CDR3 protein. The data contain around 470,000 distinct CDR3 sequences, about 7.2% of them singletons. This sequence originates from a man aged 45-69 years who received an inactivated influenza vaccine. Specimen: PBMCs from blood, collected less than 25 months after vaccination.

The CDR3 region is CASSGALNTGELFF. The CDR3 DNA reads TGCGCCAGCAGCGGAGCCCTCAACACCGGGGAGCTGTTTTTT. This chain links TRBV5-1 with TRBJ2-2; D is uncertain. The CDR3 loop spans 14 amino acids. Germline V gene sequence: CDR1 SGHRS, CDR2 YFSETQ. V shed 4 bases and J shed 2 bases, with 9 bases lying between them. The full variable domain, completed using reference TRBV5-1 and TRBJ2-2, is KAGVTQTPRYLIKTRGQQVTLSCSPISGHRSVSWYQQTPGQGLQFLFEYFSETQRNKGNFPGRFSGRQFSNSRSEMNVSTLELGDSALYLCASSGALNTGELFFGEGSRLTVL.